This TCR beta chain was found in a study of blood T cell repertoires in COVID-19. Study at large: Sites in the United States, Italy and Spain provided acute and convalescent COVID-19 samples. From T cells, B-cell-depleted T cells, or PBMCs came the material, which was cDNA or gDNA.

Deletions cut 2 bases from V and 6 bases from J, with 14 bases between. Germline V gene data show CDR1 as SGHDT and CDR2 as YYEEEE. This CDR3 contains 15 residues. Original methodology: The authors estimated nucleated cell counts from reference gene primer amplification. Repertoires were generated with immunoSEQ multiplex PCR, while TCRdb's copy carries only in-frame clones and drops some. V, J and clone size derive from that table, while D and trimming were established from the DNA sequence. The sample lists tens of thousands of clones, 75% to 90% occurring once. The sample consisted of peripheral blood. The chain is built from TRBV5-6 and TRBJ2-2, with D perhaps matching TRBD1 (6 bases). This clonotype originated in a man aged 80 or over with acute or convalescent COVID-19. The CDR3 coding sequence is TGTGCCAGCAGCTTAGGCACAGGGCAAGCCGGGGAGCTGTTTTTT. Its translation is CASSLGTGQAGELFF.